This T cell receptor (beta chain) emerged from a study of T cells expressing NK-cell markers. This CDR3 contains 11 residues. From germline, CDR1 is LGHDT and CDR2 YNNKEL (reference sequence). TCRdb re-called the 5' RACE reads; every CDR3 protein appears as one record, without DNA. The sample's table shows approximately 440,000 distinct CDR3 sequences. The chain is built from TRBV3-1 and TRBJ1-1; the D call of TRBD1 rests on TCRdb alone, since no DNA is present to check it. The sequenced sample was blood T cells: a sorted CD56 or NKG2C T cell subset, CD4+ or CD8+ T cells, or bulk PBMC T cells (not recorded which). The sequence derives from a woman aged 45 to 65 in good health. The CDR3 sequence is CASSSQGLTFF.